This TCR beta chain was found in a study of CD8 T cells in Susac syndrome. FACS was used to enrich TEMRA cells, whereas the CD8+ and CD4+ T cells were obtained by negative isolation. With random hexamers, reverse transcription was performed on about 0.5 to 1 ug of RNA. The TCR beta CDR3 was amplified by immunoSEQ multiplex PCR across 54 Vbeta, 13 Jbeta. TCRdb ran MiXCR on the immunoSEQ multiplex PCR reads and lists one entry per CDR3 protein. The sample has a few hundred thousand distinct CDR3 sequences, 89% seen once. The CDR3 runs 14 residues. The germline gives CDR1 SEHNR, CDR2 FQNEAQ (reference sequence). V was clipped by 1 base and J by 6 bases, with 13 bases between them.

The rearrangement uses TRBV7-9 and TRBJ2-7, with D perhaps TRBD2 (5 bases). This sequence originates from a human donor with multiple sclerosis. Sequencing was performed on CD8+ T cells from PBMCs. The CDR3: CASSLDPSSGEQYF. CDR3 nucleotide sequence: TGTGCCAGCAGCTTAGATCCTAGCAGTGGCGAGCAGTACTTC.